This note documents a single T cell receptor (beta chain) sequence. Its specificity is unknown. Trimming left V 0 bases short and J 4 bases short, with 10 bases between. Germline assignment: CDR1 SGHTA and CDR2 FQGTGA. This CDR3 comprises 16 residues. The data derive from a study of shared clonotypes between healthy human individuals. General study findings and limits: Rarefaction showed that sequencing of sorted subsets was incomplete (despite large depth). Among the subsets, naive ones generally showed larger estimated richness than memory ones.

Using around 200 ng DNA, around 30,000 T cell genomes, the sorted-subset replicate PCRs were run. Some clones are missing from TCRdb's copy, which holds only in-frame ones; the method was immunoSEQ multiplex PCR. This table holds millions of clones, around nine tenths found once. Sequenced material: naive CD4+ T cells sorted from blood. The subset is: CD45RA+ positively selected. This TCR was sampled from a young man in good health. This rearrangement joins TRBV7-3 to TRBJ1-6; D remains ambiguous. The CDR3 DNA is TGTGCCAGCAGCTTAACGGGCGGAGTTTATAATTCACCCCTCCACTTT. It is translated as CASSLTGGVYNSPLHF.